What follows are 17 T cell receptor beta chains derived from one specimen sequenced in a study of blood T cells in healthy people across ages. A J-beta primer mix and a sample-barcoded 5' primer were used in a second PCR of about 7 to 12 cycles. TCRdb re-derived calls from the 5' RACE reads in MiXCR, one entry per CDR3 protein. Here the sample spans around 1.7 million distinct CDR3 sequences, 28% being singletons. The specimen was blood. The receptors here all came from a woman aged 25 to 39 in good health.

The table lists this clonotype with a few counts. The CDR3 bases are TGTGCCAGTAGTATATGGACACAAGAGACCCAGTACTTC. Encoded protein: CASSIWTQETQYF. The chain recombines TRBV19 with TRBJ2-5; tentative D call: TRBD1 (5 bases). V dropped 2 bases and J dropped 2 bases, with 6 bases sitting between them. Germline V gene lookup returns CDR1 LNHDA and CDR2 SQIVND (reference sequence). The CDR3 length is 13 residues.

The chain couples TRBV5-1 to TRBJ1-1, with a weak D call TRBD1 (6 bases). The germline V gene has CDR1 SGHRS and CDR2 YFSETQ. V gave up 0 bases and J gave up 4 bases, with 16 bases separating them. The CDR3 runs 16 residues. CDR3 bases: TGCGCCAGCAGCTTGGCCGTGACAGGTGCACGCACTGAAGCTTTCTTT. Translation gives CASSLAVTGARTEAFF.

In this sample, this clonotype turned up a few times. J is TRBJ2-5 and V is TRBV2; TRBD1 is a possible D gene (5 bases). Trimming shortened V by 5 bases and J by 2 bases, and 18 bases separated the two germline ends. Per germline, CDR1 SNHLY and CDR2 FYNNEI. CDR3 size: 16 residues. The DNA for the CDR3 is TGTGCCAGCAGTACCTTAGCTACAGGAGATCAAGAGACCCAGTACTTC. Translated: CASSTLATGDQETQYF.

The rearrangement joins TRBV11-1 to TRBJ1-1; 7 positions agree with TRBD1. Per germline, CDR1 SGHAT and CDR2 FQDESV (reference sequence). With 4 bases clipped from V and 5 bases from J, the junction kept 4 bases outside the gene matches. This CDR3 spans 13 amino acids. The CDR3 DNA follows: TGTGCCAGCAGCTCTAGACAGGGAACTGAAGCTTTCTTT. Protein: CASSSRQGTEAFF. The full variable domain, with the rest looked up from reference TRBV11-1 and TRBJ1-1, is EAEVAQSPRYKITEKSQAVAFWCDPISGHATLYWYRQILGQGPELLVQFQDESVVDDSQLPKDRFSAERLKGVDSTLKIQPAELGDSAMYLCASSSRQGTEAFFGQGTRLTVV.

On this clonotype itself: This may be a read error: a much more frequent sequence differs by one nucleotide. J is TRBJ2-5 and V is TRBV28, with D maybe TRBD2 (5 bases). This CDR3 spans 15 amino acids. V shed 8 bases and J shed 5 bases, with 21 bases lying between them. CDR1 and CDR2 from the germline V gene are MDHEN and SYDVKM. CDR3 sequence: CASRIEDGVGETQYF. CDR3 nucleotides: TGTGCCAGCCGGATTGAGGACGGGGTTGGGGAGACCCAGTACTTC.

The CDR3 region is CASSFVGGGPHSYNEEFF. The CDR3 bases are TGTGCCAGCAGTTTCGTTGGCGGGGGGCCCCACTCCTACAACGAGGAGTTCTTC. V and J are TRBV12-3 or TRBV12-4 and TRBJ2-1; 8 positions agree with TRBD2. Germline trimming cut 3 bases from V and 14 bases from J; bases unmatched to any gene: 24. This CDR3 is built from 18 residues.

This chain uses TRBV20-1 with TRBJ2-3; 8 bases match TRBD1. J gave up 1 base and V 4 bases, and 1 base lay outside the gene matches. The CDR3 extends over 13 amino acids. The V gene's germline CDR1 is DFQATT and CDR2 SNEGSKA (reference sequence). The CDR3 loop reads CSATQGGTDTQYF. In DNA, the CDR3 is TGCAGTGCTACACAGGGGGGCACAGATACGCAGTATTTT.

V and J are TRBV12-3 or TRBV12-4 and TRBJ2-1, with D perhaps matching TRBD2 (8 bases). The CDR3 extends over 14 amino acids. V was trimmed by 5 bases and J by 13 bases, leaving 21 bases between them. DNA for the CDR3: TGTGCCAGCAGTCCTCGACAGGGACTAGAGACCCAGTTCTTC. This encodes CASSPRQGLETQFF.

The chain has TRBV20-1 and TRBJ1-2, with D possibly matching TRBD1 (6 bases). CDR1 is DFQATT and CDR2 is SNEGSKA in the germline V gene (reference sequence). This CDR3 is built from 13 residues. The V end lost 4 bases, the J end lost 8 bases, and 17 bases lay between the germline ends. The CDR3 here is CSAKGGGIGGYTF. CDR3 coding DNA: TGCAGTGCTAAGGGGGGGGGGATTGGAGGCTACACCTTC.

This clonotype was seen ten or more times. The rearrangement uses TRBV7-9 and TRBJ2-6; TRBD1 is a possible D gene (5 bases). Trimming left V 1 base short and J 0 bases short, with 7 bases between. Germline V lookup: CDR1 SEHNR, CDR2 FQNEAQ (reference sequence). The CDR3 totals 16 residues. The CDR3 DNA is TGTGCCAGCAGCTTAGAACAGGTCTCTGGGGCCAACGTCCTGACTTTC. It encodes CASSLEQVSGANVLTF.

The chain is built from TRBV28 and TRBJ2-3; D unresolved. This CDR3 spans 18 amino acids. Trimming took 4 bases from V and 0 from J, leaving 20 bases between them. From germline, CDR1 is MDHEN and CDR2 SYDVKM. DNA for the CDR3: TGTGCCAGCAGTTCCACCTACCGACGGCAGGCAAGCACAGATACGCAGTATTTT. It translates to CASSSTYRRQASTDTQYF.

This clonotype was seen a handful of times. The V gene is TRBV5-1, the J gene TRBJ1-4; D gene uncertain. CDR1 and CDR2 from the germline V gene are SGHRS and YFSETQ. CDR3 size: 20 residues. The V and J ends lost 0 bases and 3 bases respectively, with 24 bases between them. CDR3 coding DNA: TGCGCCAGCAGCTTGGGGGTCGCGATGGACGGTTCGATCGCTAATGAAAAACTGTTTTTT. Protein: CASSLGVAMDGSIANEKLFF.

With respect to this clonotype: Sequence at one end of the junction differs from germline and may be a read error. The V and J genes are TRBV20-1 and TRBJ2-1; D might be TRBD2 (6 bases). The CDR3 runs to 13 residues. Per the germline V gene, CDR1 is DFQATT and CDR2 is SNEGSKA (reference sequence). The CDR3 is CSAQDYSHNEQFF. The CDR3 bases are TGCAGTGCACAGGACTACTCCCACAATGAGCAGTTCTTC.

This clonotype was counted only a few times. The V and J genes are TRBV2 and TRBJ2-5; 7 bases are shared with TRBD2. This CDR3 has 14 residues. The V and J ends lost 8 bases and 5 bases, in that order; junction bases with no gene match: 11. Germline lookup yields CDR1 SNHLY and CDR2 FYNNEI. CDR3 sequence reads: CASAFSGNRETQYF. CDR3 nucleotide sequence: TGTGCCAGCGCTTTCAGCGGGAACCGGGAGACCCAGTACTTC.

V and J are TRBV29-1 and TRBJ2-7, with D unresolved. CDR3 length equals 13 residues. Germline-derived CDR1 and CDR2 are SQVTM and ANQGSEA. V lost 3 bases and J lost 3, with 12 bases in between. DNA of the CDR3: TGCAGCGTTGATGGCAGGTCAGTCTACGAGCAGTACTTC. Amino acids: CSVDGRSVYEQYF.

The sample holds many counts of this clonotype. The chain joins TRBV12-3 or TRBV12-4 to TRBJ2-1, with 10 bases matching TRBD2. Germline trimming cut 5 bases from V and 6 bases from J; bases unmatched to any gene: 10. There are 16 residues in the CDR3. CDR3 coding DNA: TGTGCCAGCAGTACCCTAGCGGGAGCTATGATCAATGAGCAGTTCTTC. Amino acids: CASSTLAGAMINEQFF.

At least ten counts were recorded for this clonotype. The chain employs TRBV6-2 or TRBV6-3 and TRBJ2-1; 8 bases map to TRBD1. CDR1 MNHEY and CDR2 SVGEGT come from the germline V gene. V trimming: 6 bases; J trimming: 9 bases; junction bases outside the gene matches: 4. The CDR3 totals 12 residues. This chain's CDR3 is CASSQTGVEQFF. CDR3 nucleotide sequence: TGTGCCAGCAGCCAGACAGGGGTTGAGCAGTTCTTC.